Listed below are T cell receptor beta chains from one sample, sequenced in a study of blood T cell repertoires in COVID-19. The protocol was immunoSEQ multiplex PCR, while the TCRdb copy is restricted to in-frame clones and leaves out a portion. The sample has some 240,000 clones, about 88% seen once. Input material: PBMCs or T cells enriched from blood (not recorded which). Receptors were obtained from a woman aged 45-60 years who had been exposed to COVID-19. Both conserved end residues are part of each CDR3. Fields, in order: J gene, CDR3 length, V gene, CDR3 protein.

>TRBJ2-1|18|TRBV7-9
CASSTTGGGPGAYNEQFF
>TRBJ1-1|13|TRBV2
CASSNREGTEAFF
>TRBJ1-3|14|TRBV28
CASRRQGERHTIYF
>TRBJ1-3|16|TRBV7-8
CASSPGGRTSGNTIYF
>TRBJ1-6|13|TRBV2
CATNGQPNSPLHF
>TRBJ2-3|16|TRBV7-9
CASSPIGGADTDTQYF
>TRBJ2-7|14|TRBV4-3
CASSQGDRGYEQYF
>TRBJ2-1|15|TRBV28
CASMDGIGAYNEQFF
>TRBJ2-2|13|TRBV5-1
CASSSQGTGELFF
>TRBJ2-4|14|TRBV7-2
CASSLGSTKNIQYF
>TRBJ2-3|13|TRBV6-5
CASRRQGADTQYF
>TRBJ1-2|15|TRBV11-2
CASSIQGWSNYGYTF
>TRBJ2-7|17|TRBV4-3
CASSQAPHGRGRLEQYF
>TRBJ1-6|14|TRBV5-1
CASSLDRGPSPLHF
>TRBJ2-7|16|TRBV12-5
CASGLASGTGGFEQYF
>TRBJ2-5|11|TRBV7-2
CASSTGQGQYF
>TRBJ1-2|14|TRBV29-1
CSVLHFGQDGGYTF
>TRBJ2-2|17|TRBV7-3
CASSLKGGTQNTGELFF
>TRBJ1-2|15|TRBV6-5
CASRAGTGGAYGYTF
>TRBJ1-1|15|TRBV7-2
CASSFRTGNPTEAFF
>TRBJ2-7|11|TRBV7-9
CASGRAYEQYF
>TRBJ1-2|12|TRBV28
CAIRREGGGYTF
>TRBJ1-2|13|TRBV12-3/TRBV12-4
CASSLGRGYGYTF
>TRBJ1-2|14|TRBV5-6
CASSFPGDAYGYTF
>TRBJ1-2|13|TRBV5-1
CASSFDAGYGYTF
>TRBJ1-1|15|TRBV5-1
CASRAGGGLNTEAFF
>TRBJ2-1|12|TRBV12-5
CASGLGQGKQFF
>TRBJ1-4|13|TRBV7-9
CASSPGGLEKLFF
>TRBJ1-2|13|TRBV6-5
CASRFRGQSGYTF
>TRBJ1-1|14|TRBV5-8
CASSFVRTGGEAFF
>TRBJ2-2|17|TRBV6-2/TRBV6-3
CASSPSTGFLNTGELFF
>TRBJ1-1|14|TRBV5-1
CASSFWGQDTEAFF
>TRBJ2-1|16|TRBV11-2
CASSVPGLVSDNEQFF
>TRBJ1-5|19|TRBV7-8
CASSPRGTGGGGSNQPQHF
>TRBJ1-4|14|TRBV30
CAWSVAQMREKLFF
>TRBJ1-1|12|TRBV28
CAAERVNTEAFF
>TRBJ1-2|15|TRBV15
CATSRGEGTYYGYTF
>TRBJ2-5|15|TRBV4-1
CASSQSGTGQETQYF
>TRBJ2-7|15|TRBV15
CATSRDRGDPYEQYF
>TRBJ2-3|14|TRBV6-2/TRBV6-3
CASSSSGARDTQYF
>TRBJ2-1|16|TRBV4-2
CASSQDLAGGRNEQFF
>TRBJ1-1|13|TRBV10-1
CASSGQGHTEAFF
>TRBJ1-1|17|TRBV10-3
CAISESFGAAMNTEAFF
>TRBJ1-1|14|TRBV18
CASSPPWNRPEAFF
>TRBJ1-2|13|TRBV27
CASSLGSNYGYTF
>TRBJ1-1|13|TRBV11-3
CASSLQGNTEAFF
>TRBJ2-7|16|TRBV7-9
CASSYDRDYPSYEQYF
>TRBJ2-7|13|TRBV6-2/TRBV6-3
CASSFEGLREQYF
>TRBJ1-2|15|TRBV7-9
CASSFTGITNYGYTF
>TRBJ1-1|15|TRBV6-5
CASSYRTRGNTEAFF
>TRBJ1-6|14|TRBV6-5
CASKETAGSSPLHF
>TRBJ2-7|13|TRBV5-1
CASSSGPGGEQYF
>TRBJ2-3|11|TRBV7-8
CASSVGTAQYF
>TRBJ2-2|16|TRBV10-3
CAISETQGMNTGELFF
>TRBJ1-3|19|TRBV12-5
CASGFTGTGSAPTGNTIYF